This entry lists 24 T cell receptor beta chains sequenced from one sample in a study of PD-L1 blockade in urothelial cancer. Clones were read by immunoSEQ multiplex PCR, and TCRdb kept only the in-frame ones, dropping some. The sample has under 40,000 clones; around 87% are singletons. The sequencing here drew on PBMCs, taken around atezolizumab (anti-PD-L1) treatment. The receptors originated from a man aged 45-60 years with urothelial cancer.

The chain uses TRBV2 and TRBJ2-7; no definite D call. From germline, CDR1 is SNHLY and CDR2 FYNNEI. This CDR3 contains 11 residues. Trimming stripped 3 bases from V and 5 bases from J, with 5 bases between. In DNA form, the CDR3 reads TGTGCCAGCAGTGACTTCCACGAGCAGTACTTC. Its translation is CASSDFHEQYF.

The chain couples TRBV7-9 to TRBJ2-7, with D perhaps matching TRBD1 (5 bases). Germline values: CDR1 SEHNR, CDR2 FQNEAQ (reference sequence). V dropped 1 base and J dropped 2 bases, with 18 bases sitting between them. There are 17 residues in the CDR3. In DNA form, the CDR3 reads TGTGCCAGCAGCTTAGGCAACCGGCAGGGATTTGCCTACGAGCAGTACTTC. Translated, it gives CASSLGNRQGFAYEQYF.

V and J are TRBV19 and TRBJ2-3, with 9 bases aligning to TRBD1. V was pared by 8 bases and J by 0 bases, with 9 bases of the junction left unmatched. Germline lookup yields CDR1 LNHDA and CDR2 SQIVND (reference sequence). The CDR3 covers 16 residues. The CDR3 reads CASRVRGQGSTDTQYF. CDR3 DNA sequence: TGTGCCAGTCGGGTCAGGGGACAGGGCAGCACAGATACGCAGTATTTT. The complete variable domain, with remaining parts taken from reference TRBV19 and TRBJ2-3, reads DGGITQSPKYLFRKEGQNVTLSCEQNLNHDAMYWYRQDPGQGLRLIYYSQIVNDFQKGDIAEGYSVSREKKESFPLTVTSAQKNPTAFYLCASRVRGQGSTDTQYFGPGTRLTVL.

This chain uses TRBV19 with TRBJ2-7; possible D gene TRBD1, 6 bases. The CDR3 is 14 residues long. CDR1 LNHDA and CDR2 SQIVND come from the germline V gene (reference sequence). Trimming left V 1 base short and J 3 bases short, with 10 bases between. The CDR3 sequence: CASSIGGGSYEQYF. CDR3 coding DNA: TGTGCCAGTAGTATAGGAGGGGGAAGCTACGAGCAGTACTTC.

The genes are TRBV6-1 and TRBJ1-1; weak D call: TRBD1 (6 bases). Germline V lookup: CDR1 MNHNS, CDR2 SASEGT. Trimming cost V 6 bases and J 3 bases, with 14 bases left between them. The CDR3 is 14 amino acids. CDR3 sequence: CASRGPGGDTEAFF. The CDR3 coding sequence is TGTGCCAGCAGGGGACCGGGGGGCGACACTGAAGCTTTCTTT.

The chain couples TRBV2 to TRBJ1-2; 9 positions agree with TRBD1. The junction had 5 bases not matched to a gene; V was cut back by 5 bases and J by 7 bases. CDR1 SNHLY and CDR2 FYNNEI come from the germline V gene. The CDR3 totals 13 residues. This CDR3 reads CASSYDRGTGYTF. CDR3 bases: TGTGCCAGCAGTTACGACAGGGGGACTGGCTACACCTTC.

This clone was seen once. The chain is built from TRBV18 and TRBJ2-5; 9 nucleotides match TRBD1. V was pared by 6 bases and J by 5 bases, with 10 bases of the junction left unmatched. CDR1 is KGHSH, CDR2 LQKENI, per germline. The CDR3 contains 15 residues. DNA for the CDR3: TGTGCCAGCTCGCAGCCCGGGACAGGGAAGGAGACCCAGTACTTC. It encodes CASSQPGTGKETQYF.

The V and J genes are TRBV6-1 and TRBJ2-1, with a possible D match to TRBD1 (6 bases). CDR1 MNHNS and CDR2 SASEGT come from the germline V gene. The CDR3 runs to 15 residues. The V end lost 0 bases, the J end lost 10 bases, and 16 bases lay between the germline ends. The CDR3 here is CASSEAPGTPFEQFF. CDR3 coding DNA: TGTGCCAGCAGTGAAGCACCCGGGACACCATTCGAGCAGTTCTTC.

The V and J genes are TRBV7-9 and TRBJ1-2; D uncertain. V was shortened by 1 base and J by 4 bases, with 4 bases between the two germline ends. This CDR3 is built from 12 residues. Germline CDR1 is SEHNR and CDR2 is FQNEAQ (reference sequence). The CDR3 DNA reads as TGTGCCAGCAGCTTAGAGAGCTATGGCTACACCTTC. This sequence encodes CASSLESYGYTF.

This rearrangement joins TRBV5-4 to TRBJ1-4, with no clear D. Germline assignment: CDR1 SGHNT and CDR2 YYREEE (reference sequence). The CDR3 is 14 amino acids. Trimming left V 0 bases short and J 11 bases short, with 14 bases between. The chain's CDR3 is CASSLGAVEEKLFF. In DNA form, the CDR3 reads TGTGCCAGCAGCTTGGGCGCGGTGGAAGAGAAACTGTTTTTT.

J is TRBJ2-3 and V is TRBV15; possibly TRBD1 for D (5 bases). Deletions cut 7 bases from V and 0 bases from J, with 14 bases between. This CDR3 has 15 residues. The germline CDR1 and CDR2 sequences are LNHNV and YYDKDF (reference sequence). CDR3 sequence: CATTGSITSTDTQYF. In nucleotides, the CDR3 is TGTGCCACCACAGGGTCTATTACTAGCACAGATACGCAGTATTTT.

The chain employs TRBV27 and TRBJ2-2; D remains unclear. With 5 bases removed from V and 1 base from J, the gap between germline ends came to 17 bases. CDR1 is MNHEY, CDR2 SMNVEV, per germline (reference sequence). CDR3 length: 17 amino acids. CDR3 nucleotide sequence: TGTGCCAGCAGTCCTTGGTTTAATGCGGTGAACACCGGGGAGCTGTTTTTT. It encodes CASSPWFNAVNTGELFF.

In this sample, this clone turned up once. V is TRBV9 and J is TRBJ2-7; 8 bases align to TRBD1. The V gene's germline CDR1 is SGDLS and CDR2 YYNGEE. The V segment lost 4 bases and the J segment 2 bases; nucleotides outside the gene matches: 5. The CDR3 runs 14 residues. CDR3 nucleotides: TGTGCCAGCAGCCCAGGGGGCCAAACCTACGAGCAGTACTTC. Its protein product is CASSPGGQTYEQYF.

The chain links TRBV21-1 to TRBJ1-1; the DNA was not used to check the table's D call, TRBD1. TRBV21-1 has pseudogene status. The CDR3 contains 17 residues. The CDR3 loop reads CASSKADGNRGRTEAFF. The CDR3 nucleotides read TGTGCCAGCAGCAAAGCGGACGGGAACAGGGGGCGAACTGAAGCTTTCTTT.

The rearrangement uses TRBV4-2 and TRBJ2-5; 9 bases are shared with TRBD2. The CDR3 is 15 amino acids. After removal of 0 bases from V and 1 base from J, the junction contained 0 bases not matched to a gene. Per the germline V gene, CDR1 is LGHNA and CDR2 is YNFKEQ. CDR3 region: CASSQERGGQETQYF. The CDR3 DNA follows: TGTGCCAGCAGCCAAGAGCGGGGGGGCCAAGAGACCCAGTACTTC.

This clone was found once. This sequence joins TRBV15 and TRBJ2-7; D is perhaps TRBD2 (5 bases). The V and J ends lost 4 bases and 0 bases respectively, with 13 bases between them. This CDR3 region has 15 residues. The germline V gene has CDR1 LNHNV and CDR2 YYDKDF (reference sequence). The CDR3 spells CATSTGRRSSYEQYF. In DNA, the CDR3 is TGTGCCACCAGCACGGGAAGGAGAAGCTCCTACGAGCAGTACTTC.

The chain employs TRBV19 and TRBJ1-2; 7 bases map to TRBD1. Germline V gene sequence: CDR1 LNHDA, CDR2 SQIVND (reference sequence). Trimming cost V 4 bases and J 7 bases; bases outside gene matches: 24. The CDR3 has 19 residues. CDR3 residues: CASSTYEGATTTGRRGYTF. The DNA of the CDR3 is TGTGCCAGTAGTACCTACGAGGGGGCCACTACAACCGGAAGGCGTGGCTACACCTTC. Using reference TRBV19 and TRBJ1-2 for the parts outside the CDR3, the full variable domain is DGGITQSPKYLFRKEGQNVTLSCEQNLNHDAMYWYRQDPGQGLRLIYYSQIVNDFQKGDIAEGYSVSREKKESFPLTVTSAQKNPTAFYLCASSTYEGATTTGRRGYTFGSGTRLTVV.

There are a few counts of this clone. The chain joins TRBV11-3 to TRBJ2-1, with D maybe TRBD1 (6 bases). Trimming shortened V by 1 base and J by 9 bases, and 19 bases separated the two germline ends. This CDR3 region has 16 residues. In germline, CDR1 is SGHNT, CDR2 YENEEA. For the CDR3, the DNA is TGTGCCAGCAGCTTAGCCTGGGGGCCTAGCAACCCTGAGCAGTTCTTC. This codes for CASSLAWGPSNPEQFF.

The chain carries TRBV6-4 and TRBJ1-1; D ambiguous. Trimming removed 2 bases at V and 8 bases at J, with 6 bases between. The CDR3 consists of 11 residues. CDR1 is MRHNA, CDR2 SNTAGT, per germline. As DNA, the CDR3 is TGTGCCAGCAGTGACGGCATGGAAGCTTTCTTT. It yields the protein CASSDGMEAFF.

In nucleotides, the CDR3 is TGTGCCAGCAGCTATCGAAGCCGGAGGGCCTACGAGCAGTACTTC. Its translation: CASSYRSRRAYEQYF. The rearrangement uses TRBV5-4 and TRBJ2-7; D may be TRBD2 (6 bases). The CDR3 has 15 amino acids. Deletions cut 3 bases from V and 2 bases from J, with 15 bases between. Germline V gene sequence: CDR1 SGHNT, CDR2 YYREEE (reference sequence).

This clone rates as medium-sized. The chain is built from TRBV13 and TRBJ2-1; possibly TRBD2 for D (5 bases). V shed 5 bases and J shed 5 bases, with 10 bases lying between them. The CDR3 covers 13 residues. CDR1 PRHDT and CDR2 FYEKMQ come from the germline V gene (reference sequence). The CDR3 nucleotides read TGTGCCAGCAGCACGGCACTAGACAATGAGCAGTTCTTC. This translates into CASSTALDNEQFF.

V is TRBV4-1 and J is TRBJ2-1; 11 nucleotides match TRBD2. Per the germline V gene, CDR1 is MGHRA and CDR2 is YSYEKL. CDR3 length: 15 amino acids. V lost 1 base and J lost 10; bases outside the gene matches: 6. CDR3 DNA: TGCGCCAGCAGCCAAGGCCTAGCGGGGGGTGGGGAGCAGTTCTTC. Protein: CASSQGLAGGGEQFF.

The rearrangement uses TRBV2 and TRBJ2-7; D not certain. Trimming shortened V by 1 base and J by 5 bases, and 9 bases separated the two germline ends. This CDR3 region has 13 residues. CDR1 is SNHLY and CDR2 is FYNNEI in the germline V gene. CDR3 DNA: TGTGCCAGCAGTGAAGTGGCATCGCACGAGCAGTACTTC. It specifies CASSEVASHEQYF.

The chain combines TRBV21-1 with TRBJ1-1. TRBV21-1 is designated a pseudogene. The CDR3 runs 13 residues. The CDR3 coding sequence is TGTGCCAGCAGCCCGGGGTCGAACACTGAAGCTTTCTTT. Amino acids: CASSPGSNTEAFF.